The rows below give T cell receptor beta chains drawn from one sample of a study of Ad26.COV2.S vaccination and SARS-CoV-2 variants. Produced via immunoSEQ multiplex PCR; TCRdb's table is partial and in-frame only. The repertoire holds 450,000 to 550,000 clones, about 88% seen once, with roughly 1.7% in the top ten. The sample in question was peripheral blood, obtained in a trial of Ad26.COV2.S vaccine versus placebo. All receptors come from a person aged 18-60 years who received the Ad26.COV2.S COVID-19 vaccine or a placebo. CDR3s include the opening cysteine and the closing phenylalanine or tryptophan. A D gene is named only where the DNA matches it firmly. Not every row has a clone size; where given, it reads once, few, many or a size class.

>TRBJ1-4|TRBV4-3|NA|NA
CASSQDGTQARAGKLFF
TGCGCCAGCAGCCAAGATGGGACCCAGGCGCGAGCGGGAAAACTGTTTTTT
>TRBJ2-1|TRBV7-2|TRBD2|NA
CASRLGLANNEQFF
TGTGCCAGCAGATTGGGACTAGCGAACAATGAGCAGTTCTTC
>TRBJ1-5|TRBV19|NA|NA
CASRPGRNQPQHF
TGTGCCAGTAGGCCCGGAAGGAATCAGCCCCAGCATTTT
>TRBJ1-4|TRBV18|NA|NA
CASSPDSGFNEKLFF
TGTGCCAGCTCACCTGACAGCGGATTTAATGAAAAACTGTTTTTT
>TRBJ1-1|TRBV19|NA|NA
CASSQPGMMNTEAFF
TGTGCCAGTAGTCAACCCGGGATGATGAACACTGAAGCTTTCTTT
>TRBJ2-7|TRBV10-3|NA|NA
CAISDSVTSAYEQYF
TGTGCCATCAGTGATTCTGTAACGTCAGCCTACGAGCAGTACTTC
>TRBJ1-1|TRBV28|NA|NA
CASRTRQILGTEAFF
TGTGCCAGCAGAACTAGACAGATTCTCGGCACTGAAGCTTTCTTT
>TRBJ2-3|TRBV18|TRBD2|NA
CASSPIGLVTDTQYF
TGTGCCAGCTCACCAATTGGACTAGTCACAGATACGCAGTATTTT
>TRBJ1-6|TRBV6-5|TRBD1|NA
CASSSRQGYNSPLHF
TGTGCCAGCAGTTCCCGACAGGGGTATAATTCACCCCTCCACTTT
>TRBJ1-2|TRBV25-1|NA|NA
CASSEDRGFYTF
TGTGCCAGCAGTGAAGACAGAGGCTTCTACACCTTC
>TRBJ1-4|TRBV9|NA|NA
CASSNGPNRGEKLFF
TGTGCCAGCAGCAATGGGCCCAATCGGGGCGAAAAACTGTTTTTT
>TRBJ1-2|TRBV13|NA|NA
CASSPNPLGVNYGYTF
TGTGCCAGCAGCCCCAACCCACTGGGGGTTAACTATGGCTACACCTTC
>TRBJ2-3|TRBV14|TRBD1|NA
CASSQGYRGGTDTQYF
TGTGCCAGCAGCCAAGGGTACAGGGGAGGCACAGATACGCAGTATTTT
>TRBJ1-1|TRBV20-1|NA|NA
CSPQGSTEAFF
TGCAGTCCTCAAGGTAGCACTGAAGCTTTCTTT
>TRBJ1-6|TRBV5-4|NA|once
CASSFSGNSPLHF
TGTGCCAGCAGCTTTTCAGGGAATTCACCCCTCCACTTT
>TRBJ2-7|TRBV18|NA|NA
CASSPPAGAGYEQYF
TGTGCCAGCTCACCCCCCGCCGGGGCGGGCTACGAGCAGTACTTC
>TRBJ2-5|TRBV7-7|TRBD2|NA
CASSPGPSGGQETQYF
TGTGCTAGCAGCCCGGGGCCTTCGGGGGGCCAAGAGACCCAGTACTTC
>TRBJ2-5|TRBV5-4|NA|NA
CASSSTRGRETQYF
TGTGCCAGCAGCTCGACGCGGGGGCGGGAGACCCAGTACTTC
>TRBJ1-5|TRBV7-9|NA|NA
CASSAGGQPQHF
TGTGCCAGCAGCGCAGGAGGTCAGCCCCAGCATTTT
>TRBJ1-1|TRBV19|NA|NA
CASTNRGTEAFF
TGTGCCAGTACTAACAGAGGGACTGAAGCTTTCTTT
>TRBJ2-1|TRBV3-1/TRBV3-2|TRBD2|NA
CASSQATSANEQFF
TGTGCCAGCAGCCAAGCGACTAGCGCCAATGAGCAGTTCTTC
>TRBJ2-2|TRBV27|NA|once
CASRGGAGELFF
TGTGCCAGCAGAGGAGGTGCCGGGGAGCTGTTTTTT
>TRBJ2-1|TRBV11-3|TRBD1|NA
CASSLDGDRGEQFF
TGTGCCAGCAGCTTAGACGGGGACAGGGGGGAGCAGTTCTTC
>TRBJ1-1|TRBV3-1/TRBV3-2|NA|NA
CASSQGYEAFF
TGTGCCAGCAGCCAAGGGTATGAAGCTTTCTTT
>TRBJ1-1|TRBV29-1|NA|NA
CSVEDGDEAFF
TGCAGCGTCGAGGACGGGGATGAAGCTTTCTTT
>TRBJ2-7|TRBV18|NA|NA
CASSGAGGAYEQYF
TGTGCCAGCTCAGGGGCAGGAGGCGCCTACGAGCAGTACTTC
>TRBJ1-2|TRBV6-5|NA|NA
CASSYAGYGYTF
TGTGCCAGCAGTTACGCCGGATATGGCTACACCTTC
>TRBJ2-1|TRBV4-2|TRBD1|NA
CASSPPGTGRREQFF
TGTGCCAGCAGCCCTCCCGGGACAGGGCGTCGAGAGCAGTTCTTC
>TRBJ1-4|TRBV28|NA|NA
CASSFQVATNEKLFF
TGTGCCAGCAGTTTTCAGGTTGCAACTAATGAAAAACTGTTTTTT
>TRBJ1-2|TRBV15|NA|NA
CATSTRGYGYTF
TGTGCCACCAGCACCAGGGGTTATGGCTACACCTTC
>TRBJ2-1|TRBV3-1/TRBV3-2|TRBD2|NA
CASSQDPGLAGGTYNEQFF
TGTGCCAGCAGCCAAGATCCCGGACTAGCGGGAGGGACCTACAATGAGCAGTTCTTC
>TRBJ1-1|TRBV18|NA|NA
CASSPLGYEAFF
TGTGCCAGCTCACCACTGGGGTATGAAGCTTTCTTT
>TRBJ2-7|TRBV6-5|NA|once
CASSTTGSPYEQYF
TGTGCCAGCAGCACGACGGGTAGCCCCTACGAGCAGTACTTC
>TRBJ1-2|TRBV3-1/TRBV3-2|NA|once
CASSQDGGVPLYGYTF
TGTGCCAGCAGCCAAGATGGTGGCGTCCCCCTCTATGGCTACACCTTC
>TRBJ2-2|TRBV7-3|NA|NA
CASSLDGASVNTGELFF
TGTGCCAGCAGTCTAGACGGGGCGAGCGTGAACACCGGGGAGCTGTTTTTT
>TRBJ1-2|TRBV11-2|NA|NA
CASSSGYGYTF
TGTGCCAGCAGCTCTGGGTATGGCTACACCTTC
>TRBJ2-3|TRBV18|TRBD1|NA
CASSLLAGTGGTDTQYF
TGTGCCAGCTCACTTCTGGCCGGGACAGGAGGCACAGATACGCAGTATTTT
>TRBJ1-5|TRBV27|NA|NA
CASSSVGSGAQPQHF
TGTGCCAGCAGTTCAGTCGGGTCAGGGGCTCAGCCCCAGCATTTT
>TRBJ1-2|TRBV18|NA|NA
CASSPPAGIFNYGYTF
TGTGCCAGCTCACCACCTGCCGGGATTTTTAACTATGGCTACACCTTC
>TRBJ2-1|TRBV5-1|TRBD2|NA
CASSFTSGGNEQFF
TGCGCCAGCAGCTTCACTAGCGGGGGGAATGAGCAGTTCTTC
>TRBJ1-2|TRBV7-3|NA|NA
CASSRRDGGKGYTF
TGTGCCAGCAGCCGCCGGGATGGTGGAAAAGGCTACACCTTC
>TRBJ1-1|TRBV28|TRBD1|NA
CASSFWDRGKGAFF
TGTGCCAGCAGTTTCTGGGACAGGGGGAAGGGAGCTTTCTTT
>TRBJ2-1|TRBV3-1/TRBV3-2|TRBD2|NA
CASKGTSDYNEQFF
TGTGCCAGCAAGGGAACTAGCGACTACAATGAGCAGTTCTTC
>TRBJ2-3|TRBV9|NA|NA
CASSVEGRDGLTDTQYF
TGTGCCAGCAGCGTAGAGGGCCGGGACGGGCTCACAGATACGCAGTATTTT
>TRBJ1-2|TRBV6-5|NA|few
CASSYGVEGYGYTF
TGTGCCAGCAGTTACGGTGTGGAAGGCTATGGCTACACCTTC
>TRBJ2-1|TRBV27|TRBD2|NA
CASRRLAGGWVGEFF
TGTGCCAGCAGGCGACTAGCGGGGGGGTGGGTCGGTGAGTTCTTC